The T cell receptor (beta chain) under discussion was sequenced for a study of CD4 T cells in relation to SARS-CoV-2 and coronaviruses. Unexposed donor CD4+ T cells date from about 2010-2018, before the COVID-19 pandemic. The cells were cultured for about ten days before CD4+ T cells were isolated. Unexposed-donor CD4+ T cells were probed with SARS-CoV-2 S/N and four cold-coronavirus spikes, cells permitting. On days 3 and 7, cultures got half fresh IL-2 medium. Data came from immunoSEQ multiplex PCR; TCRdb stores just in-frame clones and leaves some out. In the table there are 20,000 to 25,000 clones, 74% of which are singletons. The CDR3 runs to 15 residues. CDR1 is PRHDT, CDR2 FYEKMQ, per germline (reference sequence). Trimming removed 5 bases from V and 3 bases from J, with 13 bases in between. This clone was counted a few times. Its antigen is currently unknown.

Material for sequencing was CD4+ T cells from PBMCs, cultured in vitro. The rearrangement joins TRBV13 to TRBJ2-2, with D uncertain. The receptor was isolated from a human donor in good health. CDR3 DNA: TGTGCCAGCAGCCGTAACCCCACTTACACCGGGGAGCTGTTTTTT. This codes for CASSRNPTYTGELFF.